Sequencing of this T cell receptor beta chain was carried out in a study of T cell changes during pregnancy in multiple sclerosis. The repertoire was sequenced with immunoSEQ multiplex PCR; TCRdb's copy has only in-frame clones and lacks some. The table shows some 95,000 clones, with around 92% occurring only once. V shed 2 bases and J 8 bases; nucleotides not matched to a gene: 12. The CDR3 is 16 amino acids. Per germline, CDR1 MNHEY and CDR2 SVGAGI. Sequenced material: peripheral blood, taken in the first trimester of pregnancy. The TCR originated in a female donor with multiple sclerosis, enrolled in a pregnancy study. The chain has TRBV6-5 and TRBJ1-1; 9 positions agree with TRBD1. Here the CDR3 reads CASSYGYRGQKPEAFF. The CDR3 bases are TGTGCCAGCAGTTACGGATACAGGGGGCAAAAGCCCGAAGCTTTCTTT.